The clone carrying this T cell receptor beta chain was observed a handful of times. The data were taken from a study of control samples from healthy donors and cancer patients. The germline gives CDR1 SEHNR, CDR2 FQNEAQ (reference sequence). J lost 3 bases, V lost 4 bases, and 10 bases had no gene match. The CDR3 extends over 16 amino acids. Clones were read by immunoSEQ multiplex PCR, and TCRdb kept only the in-frame ones, dropping some. In the table there are approximately 50,000 clones, roughly nine tenths of which are singletons. The TCR comes from a man aged 60 to 75 with head and neck cancer. The chain combines TRBV7-9 with TRBJ2-3; 7 bases line up with TRBD1. Input material: PBMCs. This CDR3 is CASSSPGGQWTDTQYF. CDR3 DNA: TGTGCCAGCAGCTCCCCAGGGGGTCAGTGGACAGATACGCAGTATTTT.